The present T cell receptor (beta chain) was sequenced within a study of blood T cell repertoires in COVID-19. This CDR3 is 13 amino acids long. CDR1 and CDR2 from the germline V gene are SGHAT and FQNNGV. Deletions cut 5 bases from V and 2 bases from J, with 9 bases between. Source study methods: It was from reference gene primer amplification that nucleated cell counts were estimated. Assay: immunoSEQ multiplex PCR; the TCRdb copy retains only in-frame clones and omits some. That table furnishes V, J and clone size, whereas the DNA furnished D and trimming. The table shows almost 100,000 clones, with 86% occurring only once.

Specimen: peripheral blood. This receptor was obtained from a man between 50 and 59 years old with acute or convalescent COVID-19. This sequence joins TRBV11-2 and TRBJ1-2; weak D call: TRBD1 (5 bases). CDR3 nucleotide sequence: TGTGCCAGCAGCCCGGGACTGAACTATGGCTACACCTTC. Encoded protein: CASSPGLNYGYTF.